This T cell receptor beta chain was captured in a study of human T cells and chemical hapten exposure. Study background: Upper-back patches of 0.01% DPC were read at 6 days. Minor pooled library volume differences mainly drove per-sample TCR yield variation.

This clonotype occurred many times. The CDR3 length is 14 residues. V was pared by 3 bases and J by 4 bases, with 5 bases of the junction left unmatched. Time point denoted: patch test 1, 2 weeks after DPC sensitization. Stated treatment: therapeutic diphenylcyclopropenone sensitization with weekly scalp DPC. Total RNA was isolated from unfractionated whole blood. Individual cDNA molecules had unique molecular identifiers attached to them by the library. TCRdb recomputed calls from the RACE reads with MiXCR, one row per CDR3 protein. The table lists 39,000 or so distinct CDR3 sequences, about 4.2% of them singletons, with about a quarter in the top ten.

The TCR sequence derives from a man between 45 and 60 years old with alopecia areata. Some clones in this sample may be carry-over from other donors' samples. This material consisted of whole blood, taken in connection with sensitization to the hapten diphenylcyclopropenone (DPC). V and J are TRBV12-3 or TRBV12-4 and TRBJ1-1, with 7 bases aligning to TRBD1. The CDR3 reads CASSLSQGGTEAFF. Here the CDR3 DNA reads TGTGCCAGCAGTTTGTCCCAGGGGGGCACTGAAGCTTTCTTT.